One and the same sample provided the 16 T cell receptor beta chains below, sequenced in a study of cytomegalovirus exposure and HLA in healthy donors. Primers included in the PCR were 60 Vbeta and 13 Jbeta primers. Profiled with immunoSEQ multiplex PCR; TCRdb holds only in-frame clones, not every one. The data contain approximately 140,000 clones, 60% to 80% of them singletons. Sequenced input: PBMCs. Receptors originate from a man in his forties in good health and CMV-seronegative.

V usage is TRBV9 and J usage is TRBJ2-7; 8 bases are a match to TRBD2. The CDR3 runs 14 residues. Per the germline V gene, CDR1 is SGDLS and CDR2 is YYNGEE. V gave up 4 bases and J gave up 6 bases; unmatched junction bases: 9. The CDR3 is CASSPVGGGSEQYF. The DNA of the CDR3 is TGTGCCAGCAGCCCCGTGGGCGGGGGGAGCGAGCAGTACTTC.

CDR3 residues: CASSGQGATDTQYF. The CDR3 DNA sequence: TGTGCCAGCAGCGGACAGGGGGCGACAGATACGCAGTATTTT. The chain has TRBV2 and TRBJ2-3, with 11 bases aligning to TRBD1. Per germline, CDR1 SNHLY and CDR2 FYNNEI. V shed 6 bases, J shed 3 bases, and the junction held 2 bases outside the gene matches. The CDR3 is made up of 14 amino acids.

This chain connects TRBV19 to TRBJ1-1; no clear D gene. This CDR3 is built from 12 residues. Germline V gene sequence: CDR1 LNHDA, CDR2 SQIVND (reference sequence). Trimming pared 3 bases from V and 10 bases from J, leaving 12 bases between. The CDR3 sequence: CASSITGCGAFF. CDR3 in DNA: TGTGCCAGTAGTATTACCGGCTGCGGAGCTTTCTTT.

This clone has just one count. The gene calls are TRBV28 and TRBJ1-3; D unresolved. Per the germline V gene, CDR1 is MDHEN and CDR2 is SYDVKM. The V end lost 5 bases, the J end lost 0 bases, and 14 bases lay between the germline ends. The CDR3 loop spans 16 amino acids. The CDR3 region is CASSPLDGSSGNTIYF. CDR3 coding DNA: TGTGCCAGCAGTCCTCTAGACGGGAGCTCTGGAAACACCATATATTTT.

A remark on this clone: This specimen includes other DNA sequences encoding the same CDR3. The J gene is TRBJ1-6, the V gene TRBV5-4; 7 bases align to TRBD1. V was clipped by 0 bases and J by 6 bases; unmatched bases: 0. The CDR3 has 14 amino acids. Germline V gene data show CDR1 as SGHNT and CDR2 as YYREEE (reference sequence). Written as DNA, the CDR3 is TGTGCCAGCAGCTTGGGACAGGGTAATTCACCCCTCCACTTT. It specifies CASSLGQGNSPLHF.

This clone was seen a few times. The chain combines TRBV5-6 with TRBJ1-2; D gene unclear. This CDR3 is built from 15 residues. Looked up from germline, CDR1 is SGHDT and CDR2 is YYEEEE. V was pared by 0 bases and J by 3 bases, with 12 bases between. The CDR3 DNA is TGTGCCAGCAGCTTGGGGCAGGCCCCTTACTATGGCTACACCTTC. Translation: CASSLGQAPYYGYTF.

This clone was recorded a few times. This chain uses TRBV2 with TRBJ1-6, with D perhaps matching TRBD1 (6 bases). The length of the CDR3 is 14 residues. Trimming left V 4 bases short and J 6 bases short, with 10 bases between. Germline CDR1 reads SNHLY; CDR2 reads FYNNEI. The CDR3 bases are TGTGCCAGCAGTGCTTTGGGGGCTAATTCACCCCTCCACTTT. Translation: CASSALGANSPLHF.

The CDR3 nucleotides are TGCGCCAGCAGCCAAGAATGGGCCACTGGCAATCAGCCCCAGCATTTT. Protein: CASSQEWATGNQPQHF. V is TRBV4-3 and J is TRBJ1-5; D is undetermined. The CDR3 covers 16 residues. The germline V gene encodes CDR1 LGHNA and CDR2 YSLEER. Trimming cost V 0 bases and J 2 bases, with 11 bases left between them.

V and J are TRBV6-1 and TRBJ1-5; TRBD1 is a possible D gene (6 bases). Germline V gene data show CDR1 as MNHNS and CDR2 as SASEGT. The CDR3 is 13 amino acids. Trimming took off 8 bases at V and 4 bases at J, with 12 bases between the two ends. The CDR3 is CASLGQTNQPQHF. CDR3 coding DNA: TGTGCCAGCTTAGGACAGACTAATCAGCCCCAGCATTTT.

The chain carries TRBV28 and TRBJ1-5; D is undetermined. The CDR3 runs 16 residues. The V end lost 5 bases, the J end lost 4 bases, and 18 bases lay between the germline ends. The germline gives CDR1 MDHEN, CDR2 SYDVKM. DNA for the CDR3: TGTGCCAGCAGTGGGTTCCTGAGAGGGAGTAATCAGCCCCAGCATTTT. Its translation: CASSGFLRGSNQPQHF.

The chain couples TRBV6-1 to TRBJ2-7; a weak D match, TRBD1 (6 bases). This CDR3 is 13 amino acids long. Trimming shortened V by 6 bases and J by 4 bases, and 13 bases separated the two germline ends. Germline CDR1 is MNHNS and CDR2 is SASEGT. As DNA, the CDR3 is TGTGCCAGCAGCGACAACAGGGCTTACGAGCAGTACTTC. It yields the protein CASSDNRAYEQYF.

This clone turned up a few times. This chain's CDR3 is CASSLDTLNTEAFF. The CDR3 bases are TGTGCCAGCAGCTTGGACACTTTGAACACTGAAGCTTTCTTT. The V call is TRBV7-9, the J call TRBJ1-1; weak D call: TRBD1 (5 bases). V shed 3 bases and J shed 0 bases, with 8 bases lying between them. The germline V gene has CDR1 SEHNR and CDR2 FQNEAQ (reference sequence). CDR3 length equals 14 residues.

The genes are TRBV10-3 and TRBJ1-2, with 12 positions matching TRBD1. The CDR3 spans 17 residues. Germline CDR1 reads ENHRY; CDR2 reads SYGVKD. The V gene end was trimmed by 11 bases and the J gene end by 8 bases; junction bases not matched to a gene: 21. This CDR3 reads CAPTFVNPGQGAGGYTF. The CDR3 DNA sequence: TGTGCCCCCACTTTTGTTAATCCGGGACAGGGGGCAGGGGGCTACACCTTC.

The gene calls are TRBV2 and TRBJ1-1, with no clear D. V was cut by 6 bases and J by 1 base, with 6 bases left in between. CDR1 is SNHLY and CDR2 is FYNNEI in the germline V gene. This CDR3 is 12 amino acids long. DNA of the CDR3: TGTGCCAGCAGCTACTGGAACACTGAAGCTTTCTTT. Protein: CASSYWNTEAFF.

This chain connects TRBV4-3 to TRBJ2-5; D not certain. CDR1 and CDR2 (germline): LGHNA, YSLEER. Between the trimmed V and J ends, which lost 0 bases and 5 bases, there was a span of 16 bases. The CDR3 totals 16 residues. CDR3 loop: CASSQDGGTVVETQYF. The CDR3 nucleotides read TGCGCCAGCAGCCAAGATGGTGGAACAGTCGTGGAGACCCAGTACTTC.

CDR3 DNA: TGTGCCAGTAGTATAGATGCAGGGGGAGTTGAGGGCTACACCTTC. It encodes CASSIDAGGVEGYTF. The genes are TRBV19 and TRBJ1-2, with 7 bases identical to TRBD1. Germline V CDR1 and CDR2: LNHDA, SQIVND (reference sequence). J gave up 8 bases and V 0 bases, and 9 bases lay outside the gene matches. The CDR3 is made up of 15 amino acids.